At least ten counts were recorded for the clone carrying this T cell receptor (beta chain). Antigen unknown. The sample belongs to a study of blood T cells in healthy people across ages. Germline V gene lookup returns CDR1 SGHTA and CDR2 FQGNSA. CDR3 length: 15 residues. With V trimmed by 4 bases and J by 8 bases, 6 bases remained unmatched. Samples each had at least 6 micrograms of total RNA extracted. Study results and limitations: In these data, TCR beta diversity tracked strongly with naive T cell percentage.

The second PCR ran 7 to 11 cycles with a sample-barcoded 5' primer and J-beta primers. TCRdb re-derived calls from the 5' RACE reads in MiXCR, one entry per CDR3 protein. Here the sample spans some 930,000 distinct CDR3 sequences, almost 30% being singletons. The sample was also reused in another study, on T cells of mothers and their children.

The receptor comes from a woman in her 40s in good health. Sequencing input: blood. This rearrangement joins TRBV7-2 to TRBJ2-1, with 12 bases lining up with TRBD2. The CDR3 loop reads CASSSRLAGDHEQFF. The CDR3 DNA reads as TGTGCCAGCAGCTCCAGACTAGCGGGGGATCATGAGCAGTTCTTC.